This T cell receptor (beta chain) was sequenced during a study of cytomegalovirus exposure and HLA in healthy donors. This PCR relied on a set of 60 Vbeta primers and 13 Jbeta primers. Generated by immunoSEQ multiplex PCR, the TCRdb table keeps only in-frame clones and is missing some. The sample holds under 250,000 clones, approximately 79% seen once. This clone was recorded a few times. The CDR3 is 14 residues long. Germline CDR1 and CDR2: MGHDK and SYGVNS. V lost 10 bases to trimming and J lost 3 bases; unmatched junction nucleotides: 8. The chain uses TRBV25-1 and TRBJ2-1; 8 nucleotides line up with TRBD2. This clonotype was sampled from a male donor in good health and CMV-seronegative. Sequenced sample: PBMCs. The CDR3 loop is CATRGRGDYNEQFF. In nucleotides, the CDR3 is TGTGCCACCCGGGGGCGGGGGGACTACAATGAGCAGTTCTTC.